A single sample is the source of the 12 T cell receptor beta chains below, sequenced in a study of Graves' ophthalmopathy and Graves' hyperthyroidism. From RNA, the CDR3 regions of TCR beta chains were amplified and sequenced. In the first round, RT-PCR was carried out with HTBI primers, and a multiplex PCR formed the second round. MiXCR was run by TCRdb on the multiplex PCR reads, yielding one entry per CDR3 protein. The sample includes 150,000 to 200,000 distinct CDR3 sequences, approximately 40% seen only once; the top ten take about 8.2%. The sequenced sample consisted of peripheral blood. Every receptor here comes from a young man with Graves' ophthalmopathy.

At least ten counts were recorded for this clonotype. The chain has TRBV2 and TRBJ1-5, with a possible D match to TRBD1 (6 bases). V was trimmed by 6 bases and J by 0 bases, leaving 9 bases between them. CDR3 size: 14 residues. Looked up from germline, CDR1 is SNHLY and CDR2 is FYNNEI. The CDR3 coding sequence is TGTGCCAGCAGGGGGACATTTAGCAATCAGCCCCAGCATTTT. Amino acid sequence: CASRGTFSNQPQHF.

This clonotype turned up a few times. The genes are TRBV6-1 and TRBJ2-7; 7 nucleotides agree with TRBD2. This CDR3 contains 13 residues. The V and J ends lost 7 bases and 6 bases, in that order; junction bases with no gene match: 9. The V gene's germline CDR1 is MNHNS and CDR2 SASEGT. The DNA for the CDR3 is TGTGCCAGCAACCAACGGGAGGTTGTCGAGCAGTACTTC. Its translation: CASNQREVVEQYF.

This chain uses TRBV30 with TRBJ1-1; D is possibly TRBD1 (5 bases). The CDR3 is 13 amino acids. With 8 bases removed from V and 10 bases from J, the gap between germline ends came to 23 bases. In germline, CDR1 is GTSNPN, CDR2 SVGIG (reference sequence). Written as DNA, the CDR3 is TGTGCCAGCAGCCCGGACATATTCGGGGGAGCTTTCTTT. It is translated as CASSPDIFGGAFF. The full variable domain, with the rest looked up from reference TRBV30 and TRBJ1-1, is SQTIHQWPATLVQPVGSPLSLECTVEGTSNPNLYWYRQAAGRGLQLLFYSVGIGQISSEVPQNLSASRPQDRQFILSSKKLLLSDSGFYLCASSPDIFGGAFFGQGTRLTVV.

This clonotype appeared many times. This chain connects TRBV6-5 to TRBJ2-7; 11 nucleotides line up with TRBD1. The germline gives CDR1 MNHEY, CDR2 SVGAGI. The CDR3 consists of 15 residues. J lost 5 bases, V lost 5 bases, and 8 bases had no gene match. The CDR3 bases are TGTGCCAGCAGTACCGAGGGACAGGGGGTCGACGAGCAGTACTTC. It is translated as CASSTEGQGVDEQYF.

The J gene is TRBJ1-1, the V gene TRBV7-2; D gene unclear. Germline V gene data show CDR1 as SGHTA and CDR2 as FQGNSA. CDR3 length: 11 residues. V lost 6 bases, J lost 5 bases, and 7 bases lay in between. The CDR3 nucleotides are TGTGCCAGCAGTCTAGAAACTGAAGCTTTCTTT. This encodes CASSLETEAFF.

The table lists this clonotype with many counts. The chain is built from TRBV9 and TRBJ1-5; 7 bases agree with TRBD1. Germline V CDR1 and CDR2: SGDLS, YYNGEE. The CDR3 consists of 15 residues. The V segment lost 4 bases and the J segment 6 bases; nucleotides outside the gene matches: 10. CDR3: CASSPGQAHPQPQHF. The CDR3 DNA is TGTGCCAGCAGCCCAGGACAGGCTCATCCTCAGCCCCAGCATTTT.

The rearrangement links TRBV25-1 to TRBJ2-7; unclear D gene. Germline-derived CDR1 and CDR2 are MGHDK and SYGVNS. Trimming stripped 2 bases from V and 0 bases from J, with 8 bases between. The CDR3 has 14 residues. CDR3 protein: CASSEESPSYEQYF. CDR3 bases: TGTGCCAGCAGTGAAGAATCTCCCTCCTACGAGCAGTACTTC.

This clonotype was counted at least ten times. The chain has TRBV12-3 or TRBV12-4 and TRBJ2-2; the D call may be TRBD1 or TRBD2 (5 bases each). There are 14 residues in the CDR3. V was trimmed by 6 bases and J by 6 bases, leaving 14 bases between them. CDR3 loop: CASSPTRGAGELFF. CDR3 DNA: TGTGCCAGCAGCCCTACTAGAGGGGCCGGGGAGCTGTTTTTT.

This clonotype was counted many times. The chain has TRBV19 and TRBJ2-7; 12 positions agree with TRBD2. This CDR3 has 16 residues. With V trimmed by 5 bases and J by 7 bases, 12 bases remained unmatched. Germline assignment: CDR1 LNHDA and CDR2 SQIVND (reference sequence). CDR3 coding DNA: TGTGCCAGTAGTGACCTACTAGCGGGAGGCCGTGGGGAGCAGTACTTC. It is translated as CASSDLLAGGRGEQYF. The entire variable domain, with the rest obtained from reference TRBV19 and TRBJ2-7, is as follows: DGGITQSPKYLFRKEGQNVTLSCEQNLNHDAMYWYRQDPGQGLRLIYYSQIVNDFQKGDIAEGYSVSREKKESFPLTVTSAQKNPTAFYLCASSDLLAGGRGEQYFGPGTRLTVT.

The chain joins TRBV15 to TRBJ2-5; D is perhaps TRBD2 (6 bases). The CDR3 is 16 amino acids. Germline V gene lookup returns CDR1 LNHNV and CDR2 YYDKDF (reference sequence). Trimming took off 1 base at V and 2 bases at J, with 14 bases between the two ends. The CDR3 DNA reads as TGTGCCACCAGCAGAGGGAACCTAGGAGGGCAAGAGACCCAGTACTTC. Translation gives CATSRGNLGGQETQYF.

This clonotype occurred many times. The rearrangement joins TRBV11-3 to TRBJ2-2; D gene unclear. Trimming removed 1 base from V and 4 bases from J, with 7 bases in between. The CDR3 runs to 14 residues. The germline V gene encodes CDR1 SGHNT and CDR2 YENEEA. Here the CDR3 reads CASSLVFGTGELFF. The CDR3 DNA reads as TGTGCCAGCAGCTTAGTTTTCGGCACCGGGGAGCTGTTTTTT.

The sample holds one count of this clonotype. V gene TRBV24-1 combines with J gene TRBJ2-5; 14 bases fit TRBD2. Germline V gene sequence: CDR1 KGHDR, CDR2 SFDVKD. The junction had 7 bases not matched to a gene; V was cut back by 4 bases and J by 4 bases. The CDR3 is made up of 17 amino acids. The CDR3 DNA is TGTGCCACCAGTGACTTCCAAGGACTAGCGGGAGGAGAGACCCAGTACTTC. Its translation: CATSDFQGLAGGETQYF.